This entry lists 13 T cell receptor beta chains sequenced from one sample in a study of blood T cell repertoires in COVID-19. Repertoires were generated with immunoSEQ multiplex PCR, while TCRdb's copy carries only in-frame clones and drops some. The table records over 200,000 clones, 70% to 90% of them present only once. The sequenced sample was PBMCs or T cells enriched from blood (not recorded which). Receptor source: a woman in her 50s who had recovered from COVID-19.

V and J are TRBV6-4 and TRBJ2-1; possible D gene TRBD2, 5 bases. Germline assignment: CDR1 MRHNA and CDR2 SNTAGT. This CDR3 spans 15 amino acids. The V end was cut by 2 bases, the J end by 6 bases, with 14 bases between. CDR3 coding DNA: TGTGCCAGCAGTGACAGGGCGGGTGAGAGCAATGAGCAGTTCTTC. This gives the protein CASSDRAGESNEQFF.

This chain joins TRBV15 and TRBJ1-2; a possible D gene is TRBD1 (5 bases). CDR3 length: 14 amino acids. The germline V and J ends were trimmed by 0 bases and 7 bases, with 12 bases remaining between them. Germline assignment: CDR1 LNHNV and CDR2 YYDKDF (reference sequence). This CDR3 is CATSRDLGGVGYTF. In DNA, the CDR3 is TGTGCCACCAGCAGAGATCTTGGAGGGGTTGGCTACACCTTC. Looking up the rest from reference TRBV15 and TRBJ1-2 gives the full variable domain: DAMVIQNPRYQVTQFGKPVTLSCSQTLNHNVMYWYQQKSSQAPKLLFHYYDKDFNNEADTPDNFQSRRPNTSFCFLDIRSPGLGDTAMYLCATSRDLGGVGYTFGSGTRLTVV.

V is TRBV11-2 and J is TRBJ1-5; possibly TRBD1 for D (5 bases). Germline V CDR1 and CDR2: SGHAT, FQNNGV. The V and J ends lost 1 base and 0 bases respectively, with 10 bases between them. The CDR3 extends over 16 amino acids. The CDR3 DNA is TGTGCCAGCAGCTTAGTGGCAGGGTATAGCAATCAGCCCCAGCATTTT. Translation: CASSLVAGYSNQPQHF.

This clone has more than one count but fewer than ten. V and J are TRBV28 and TRBJ1-1; the match to TRBD1 covers 8 bases. Germline V CDR1 and CDR2: MDHEN, SYDVKM. V was pared by 4 bases and J by 0 bases, with 1 base of the junction left unmatched. This CDR3 is built from 14 residues. The CDR3 DNA reads as TGTGCCAGCAGTTCAGGGGGCGTGAACACTGAAGCTTTCTTT. It specifies CASSSGGVNTEAFF.

V is TRBV2 and J is TRBJ1-5; TRBD1 matches at 7 bases. The CDR3 contains 14 residues. The germline CDR1 and CDR2 sequences are SNHLY and FYNNEI. V shed 4 bases, J shed 3 bases, and the junction held 3 bases outside the gene matches. The CDR3 DNA sequence: TGTGCCAGCAGTGGACAGGGAGACAATCAGCCCCAGCATTTT. Protein sequence: CASSGQGDNQPQHF. Full variable domain (remainder filled in from reference TRBV2 and TRBJ1-5): EPEVTQTPSHQVTQMGQEVILRCVPISNHLYFYWYRQILGQKVEFLVSFYNNEISEKSEIFDDQFSVERPDGSNFTLKIRSTKLEDSAMYFCASSGQGDNQPQHFGDGTRLSIL.

The chain employs TRBV19 and TRBJ1-5; TRBD1 matches at 8 bases. CDR1 LNHDA and CDR2 SQIVND come from the germline V gene (reference sequence). CDR3 length equals 17 residues. With V trimmed by 2 bases and J by 1 base, 7 bases remained unmatched. The CDR3 nucleotides read TGTGCCAGTAGTATATTATCAGGGGGCGGGAGCAATCAGCCCCAGCATTTT. Its protein product is CASSILSGGGSNQPQHF.

The chain employs TRBV5-1 and TRBJ2-1; 11 bases line up with TRBD2. V was clipped by 3 bases and J by 3 bases; unmatched bases: 5. The CDR3 runs 16 residues. Germline V gene data show CDR1 as SGHRS and CDR2 as YFSETQ. The CDR3 is CASSSEGTSGYNEQFF. Written as DNA, the CDR3 is TGCGCCAGCAGCTCGGAAGGGACTAGCGGCTACAATGAGCAGTTCTTC.

This chain links TRBV3-1 (or the pseudogene TRBV3-2) with TRBJ1-1; no clear D. The CDR3 is 13 amino acids. Germline V CDR1 and CDR2: LGHDT, YNNKEL (reference sequence). V gave up 3 bases and J gave up 0 bases, with 5 bases separating them. As DNA, the CDR3 is TGTGCCAGCAGCCAGCTAATGAACACTGAAGCTTTCTTT. Amino acids: CASSQLMNTEAFF.

This clone was picked up a small number of times. The same CDR3 is also encoded by other DNA sequences in this sample. The rearrangement uses TRBV4-1 and TRBJ1-2; 8 bases align to TRBD1. The germline CDR1 and CDR2 sequences are MGHRA and YSYEKL. This CDR3 is 14 amino acids long. V shed 1 base and J 8 bases; nucleotides not matched to a gene: 6. Here the CDR3 reads CASSQGQGAVGYTF. DNA of the CDR3: TGCGCCAGCAGCCAAGGCCAGGGGGCGGTGGGCTACACCTTC.

This rearrangement joins TRBV5-1 to TRBJ2-7, with TRBD2 matching 7 bases. The CDR3 has 16 amino acids. V trimming: 0 bases; J trimming: 3 bases; junction bases outside the gene matches: 9. Germline V CDR1 and CDR2: SGHRS, YFSETQ. Here the CDR3 DNA reads TGCGCCAGCAGCTTGGCTGAGGCTAGCGGAGGCTACGAGCAGTACTTC. Translation gives CASSLAEASGGYEQYF. Filled out from reference TRBV5-1 and TRBJ2-7, the complete variable domain reads KAGVTQTPRYLIKTRGQQVTLSCSPISGHRSVSWYQQTPGQGLQFLFEYFSETQRNKGNFPGRFSGRQFSNSRSEMNVSTLELGDSALYLCASSLAEASGGYEQYFGPGTRLTVT.

The J gene is TRBJ2-5, the V gene TRBV9; D perhaps matches TRBD2 (5 bases). The V and J ends lost 4 bases and 5 bases respectively, with 12 bases between them. This CDR3 spans 13 amino acids. Germline CDR1 reads SGDLS; CDR2 reads YYNGEE. The CDR3 is CASSFAPGETQYF. Written as DNA, the CDR3 is TGTGCCAGCAGCTTCGCACCGGGGGAGACCCAGTACTTC.

As DNA, the CDR3 is TGCGCCAGCAGCACCGGTCTAGCCAGCAATGAGCAGTTCTTC. This encodes CASSTGLASNEQFF. This sequence joins TRBV5-1 and TRBJ2-1; the D gene is possibly TRBD2 (5 bases). This CDR3 region has 14 residues. The germline CDR1 and CDR2 sequences are SGHRS and YFSETQ. Trimming pared 4 bases from V and 6 bases from J, leaving 14 bases between.

This sequence joins TRBV10-3 and TRBJ2-7; no reliable D call. The CDR3 length is 14 residues. Trimming shortened V by 0 bases and J by 3 bases, and 9 bases separated the two germline ends. Germline-derived CDR1 and CDR2 are ENHRY and SYGVKD. This chain's CDR3 is CAISESSLDYEQYF. DNA for the CDR3: TGTGCCATCAGTGAGTCCTCACTTGACTACGAGCAGTACTTC.